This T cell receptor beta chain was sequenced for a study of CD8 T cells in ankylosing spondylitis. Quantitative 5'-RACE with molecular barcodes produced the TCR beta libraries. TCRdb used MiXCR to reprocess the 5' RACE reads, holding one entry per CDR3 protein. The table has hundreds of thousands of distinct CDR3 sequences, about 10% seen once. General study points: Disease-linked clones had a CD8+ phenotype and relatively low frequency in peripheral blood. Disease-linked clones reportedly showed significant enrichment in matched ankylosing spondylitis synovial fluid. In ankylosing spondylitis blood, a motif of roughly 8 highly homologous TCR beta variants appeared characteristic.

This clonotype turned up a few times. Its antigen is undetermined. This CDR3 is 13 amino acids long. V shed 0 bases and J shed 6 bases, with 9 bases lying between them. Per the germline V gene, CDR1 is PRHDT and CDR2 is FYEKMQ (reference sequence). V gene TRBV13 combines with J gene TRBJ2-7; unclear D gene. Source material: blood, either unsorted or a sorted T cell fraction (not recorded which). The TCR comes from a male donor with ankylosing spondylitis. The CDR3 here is CASSLGDPVEQYF. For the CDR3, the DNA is TGTGCCAGCAGCTTAGGAGACCCTGTCGAGCAGTACTTC.